One sample yielded the 28 T cell receptor beta chains listed below, sequenced in a study of OX40 agonist ivuxolimab in advanced cancers. Method: immunoSEQ multiplex PCR; TCRdb's copy keeps in-frame clones and lacks some. The table records approximately 54,000 clones, under 95% of them present only once. The sequencing here drew on CD4+ or CD8+ T cells sorted from blood, taken in a trial of the OX40 agonist ivuxolimab. These receptors all stem from an adult with an advanced solid tumor such as melanoma, head and neck, liver or kidney cancer.

The rearrangement uses TRBV7-3 and TRBJ2-1, with TRBD2 identical over 9 bases. The V segment lost 4 bases and the J segment 4 bases; nucleotides outside the gene matches: 5. Per germline, CDR1 SGHTA and CDR2 FQGTGA. This CDR3 region has 15 residues. In nucleotides, the CDR3 is TGTGCCAGCAGCTCCCTAGCGGGACAGTACAATGAGCAGTTCTTC. Residues: CASSSLAGQYNEQFF.

This chain joins TRBV7-6 and TRBJ2-3; D is possibly TRBD1 (6 bases). The CDR3 is 12 amino acids. The V and J ends lost 4 bases and 11 bases respectively, with 13 bases between them. CDR1 and CDR2 from the germline V gene are SGHVS and FNYEAQ. The CDR3 DNA is TGTGCCAGCAGCTCAAACAGGGACGGGCAGTATTTT. Protein sequence: CASSSNRDGQYF.

The V gene is TRBV7-9, the J gene TRBJ2-1; TRBD2 agrees at 10 bases. Germline CDR1 is SEHNR and CDR2 is FQNEAQ (reference sequence). This CDR3 comprises 15 residues. V lost 2 bases, J lost 4 bases, and 2 bases stayed unmatched. CDR3 nucleotide sequence: TGTGCCAGCAGCTTACTAGCGGGGGATTACAATGAGCAGTTCTTC. It codes for CASSLLAGDYNEQFF.

The V call is TRBV27, the J call TRBJ2-1, with TRBD1 identical over 9 bases. This CDR3 is 15 amino acids long. Germline V gene sequence: CDR1 MNHEY, CDR2 SMNVEV (reference sequence). V was pared by 2 bases and J by 4 bases, with 3 bases of the junction left unmatched. The CDR3 loop is CASSLGTGSYNEQFF. In DNA, the CDR3 is TGTGCCAGCAGTTTAGGGACAGGGTCGTACAATGAGCAGTTCTTC.

The chain has TRBV7-3 and TRBJ2-1, with 12 positions matching TRBD2. The CDR3 length is 16 residues. V dropped 5 bases and J dropped 11; count of bases not matched to a gene: 13. Germline CDR1 and CDR2: SGHTA and FQGTGA. CDR3 protein: CASSPLETSGSYKQFF. CDR3 DNA: TGTGCCAGCAGCCCGTTAGAGACTAGCGGGAGTTATAAGCAGTTCTTC.

The V and J genes are TRBV5-4 and TRBJ2-2; 7 positions match TRBD1. CDR1 SGHNT and CDR2 YYREEE come from the germline V gene (reference sequence). The CDR3 runs 15 residues. Trimming removed 4 bases from V and 1 base from J; junction bases left unmatched: 4. CDR3 nucleotides: TGTGCCAGCAGCCCCTGGGACAGGAACACCGGGGAGCTGTTTTTT. Protein sequence: CASSPWDRNTGELFF. Together with reference TRBV5-4 and TRBJ2-2, the CDR3 gives the full variable domain: ETGVTQSPTHLIKTRGQQVTLRCSSQSGHNTVSWYQQALGQGPQFIFQYYREEENGRGNFPPRFSGLQFPNYSSELNVNALELDDSALYLCASSPWDRNTGELFFGEGSRLTVL.

The chain is built from TRBV29-1 and TRBJ2-3, with D possibly TRBD2 on 6 matching bases. This CDR3 spans 15 amino acids. Germline V gene data show CDR1 as SQVTM and CDR2 as ANQGSEA. Between the trimmed V and J ends, which lost 6 bases and 5 bases, there was a span of 21 bases. The CDR3 DNA reads as TGCAGCGTCGCCGGGACTCACAACAACAGAGATACGCAGTATTTT. Its translation: CSVAGTHNNRDTQYF.

The V call is TRBV19, the J call TRBJ2-1; possibly TRBD2 for D (5 bases). The CDR3 has 14 residues. Trimming left V 2 bases short and J 5 bases short, with 10 bases between. CDR1 and CDR2 from the germline V gene are LNHDA and SQIVND (reference sequence). The CDR3 region has the DNA TGTGCCAGTAGTATACCGGGGTCAGACAATGAGCAGTTCTTC. Translating it yields CASSIPGSDNEQFF.

V and J are TRBV19 and TRBJ2-1, with D possibly being TRBD2 (7 bases). Germline loops: CDR1 LNHDA, CDR2 SQIVND (reference sequence). V was shortened by 2 bases and J by 3 bases, with 14 bases between the two germline ends. CDR3 length: 16 amino acids. CDR3 sequence reads: CASSISAGAYYNEQFF. In DNA, the CDR3 is TGTGCCAGTAGTATATCTGCGGGGGCCTACTACAATGAGCAGTTCTTC.

In nucleotides, the CDR3 is TGTGCCAGCGGTGGGTTCCGCTCTGGAAACACCATATATTTT. Its translation: CASGGFRSGNTIYF. The chain joins TRBV28 to TRBJ1-3, with no clear D. V was trimmed by 8 bases and J by 0 bases, leaving 11 bases between them. Germline assignment: CDR1 MDHEN and CDR2 SYDVKM. The CDR3 extends over 14 amino acids.

The chain couples TRBV27 to TRBJ1-2; D possibly corresponds to TRBD1 (6 bases). The CDR3 is made up of 12 amino acids. Looked up from germline, CDR1 is MNHEY and CDR2 is SMNVEV (reference sequence). V lost 10 bases, J lost 7 bases, and 16 bases lay in between. CDR3 nucleotides: TGTGCCACCCAGGCGGGGGGGCTTGGCTACACCTTC. Amino acid sequence: CATQAGGLGYTF.

The chain has TRBV14 and TRBJ2-3; D is ambiguous. With 4 bases removed from V and 2 bases from J, the gap between germline ends came to 13 bases. Per germline, CDR1 SGHDN and CDR2 FVKESK. This CDR3 region has 15 residues. The chain's CDR3 is CASSPPPGHTDTQYF. The CDR3 nucleotides read TGTGCCAGCAGCCCCCCACCCGGGCACACAGATACGCAGTATTTT.

The chain has TRBV28 and TRBJ2-7; TRBD2 is a possible D gene (6 bases). V was cut by 1 base and J by 1 base, with 11 bases left in between. This CDR3 spans 15 amino acids. Germline V lookup: CDR1 MDHEN, CDR2 SYDVKM. The DNA of the CDR3 is TGTGCCAGCAGTTTATTGGCGGGGTCGTCCTACGAGCAGTACTTC. It codes for CASSLLAGSSYEQYF.

J is TRBJ1-1 and V is TRBV10-3, with 7 bases matching TRBD1. The V gene's germline CDR1 is ENHRY and CDR2 SYGVKD. This CDR3 contains 13 residues. The trim removed 4 bases at V and 1 base at J, leaving 0 bases unmatched. Here the CDR3 reads CAISGQGNTEAFF. The CDR3 nucleotides are TGTGCCATCAGTGGACAGGGGAACACTGAAGCTTTCTTT.

The rearrangement joins TRBV12-5 to TRBJ2-2; 7 bases agree with TRBD1. The junction had 4 bases not matched to a gene; V was cut back by 3 bases and J by 3 bases. This CDR3 has 15 amino acids. CDR1 and CDR2 (germline): LGHNT, FRNRAP. The CDR3 region is CASGLEDRDTGELFF. The CDR3 nucleotides read TGTGCTAGTGGTTTAGAAGACAGGGACACCGGGGAGCTGTTTTTT.

As to this clone: At one end the junction does not follow the germline gene, possibly because of a read error. CDR3 loop: CASSWTDSYAQYF. CDR3 sequence (DNA): TGTGCCAGCAGTTGGACAGACTCCTACGCGCAGTACTTC. The chain recombines TRBV27 with TRBJ2-7; TRBD1 is a possible D gene (6 bases). The CDR3 runs to 13 residues. Germline V lookup: CDR1 MNHEY, CDR2 SMNVEV (reference sequence).

The chain combines TRBV6-6 with TRBJ2-7; 9 positions match TRBD1. The junction had 7 bases not matched to a gene; V was cut back by 5 bases and J by 5 bases. The CDR3 is made up of 14 amino acids. The germline gives CDR1 MNHNY, CDR2 SVGAGI (reference sequence). CDR3 region: CASSIGQGFNEQYF. The CDR3 DNA sequence: TGTGCCAGCAGTATCGGACAGGGGTTCAACGAGCAGTACTTC.

This chain connects TRBV19 to TRBJ2-7, with a weak D call TRBD2 (6 bases). The germline V and J ends were trimmed by 5 bases and 1 base, with 9 bases remaining between them. Germline loops: CDR1 LNHDA, CDR2 SQIVND (reference sequence). The CDR3 length is 13 residues. The CDR3 region is CASSPSGSYEQYF. The CDR3 DNA follows: TGTGCCAGTAGTCCCAGCGGGTCCTACGAGCAGTACTTC.

This chain uses TRBV4-1 with TRBJ1-1; no firm D call. The CDR3 is made up of 18 amino acids. The germline V and J ends were trimmed by 2 bases and 0 bases, with 19 bases remaining between them. Looked up from germline, CDR1 is MGHRA and CDR2 is YSYEKL. CDR3 residues: CASSQTSTRIAVNTEAFF. The CDR3 coding sequence is TGCGCCAGCAGCCAAACCTCCACAAGGATTGCTGTGAACACTGAAGCTTTCTTT.

The chain carries TRBV28 and TRBJ1-2, with 7 bases lining up with TRBD1. Germline CDR1 and CDR2: MDHEN and SYDVKM. The CDR3 extends over 15 amino acids. The trim removed 1 base at V and 5 bases at J, leaving 7 bases unmatched. Here the CDR3 DNA reads TGTGCCAGCAGTTTATCCTTCGACAGGGTTTATGGCTACACCTTC. It translates to CASSLSFDRVYGYTF.

The chain joins TRBV19 to TRBJ2-7; TRBD1 matches at 11 bases. Per germline, CDR1 LNHDA and CDR2 SQIVND (reference sequence). There are 14 residues in the CDR3. Trimming cost V 6 bases and J 5 bases; bases outside gene matches: 6. CDR3 residues: CASRAGQGVDEQYF. In nucleotides, the CDR3 is TGTGCCAGTAGGGCGGGACAGGGGGTGGACGAGCAGTACTTC.

The chain recombines TRBV30 with TRBJ1-2, with 7 nucleotides matching TRBD1. Germline CDR1 GTSNPN, CDR2 SVGIG (reference sequence). There are 16 residues in the CDR3. The junction had 12 bases not matched to a gene; V was cut back by 0 bases and J by 5 bases. The CDR3 reads CAWSVSWTGAPYGYTF. For the CDR3, the DNA is TGTGCCTGGAGTGTAAGTTGGACAGGAGCACCATATGGCTACACCTTC.

The table lists this clone with a count of one. V usage is TRBV7-9 and J usage is TRBJ1-2, with D unclear. The CDR3 length is 12 residues. CDR1 and CDR2 (germline): SEHNR, FQNEAQ (reference sequence). The germline V and J ends were trimmed by 1 base and 6 bases, with 6 bases remaining between them. Written as DNA, the CDR3 is TGTGCCAGCAGCTTAGGGGTGGATGGCTACACCTTC. It is translated as CASSLGVDGYTF.

This chain connects TRBV5-6 to TRBJ1-2; 9 bases line up with TRBD1. The CDR3 sequence is 13 residues long. Germline V gives CDR1 SGHDT, CDR2 YYEEEE. After removal of 0 bases from V and 10 bases from J, the junction contained 4 bases not matched to a gene. CDR3: CASSLAGTGFYTF. In nucleotides, the CDR3 is TGTGCCAGCAGCTTGGCCGGGACAGGGTTCTACACCTTC.

The CDR3 DNA follows: TGTGCCAGCAGCTCGACAGGGGATTCCTACGAGCAGTACTTC. Translating gives CASSSTGDSYEQYF. This chain joins TRBV5-6 and TRBJ2-7, with 8 nucleotides matching TRBD1. CDR3 length: 14 residues. Germline trimming cut 3 bases from V and 1 base from J; bases unmatched to any gene: 3. Per germline, CDR1 SGHDT and CDR2 YYEEEE.

This chain uses TRBV4-1 with TRBJ1-1; a weak D match, TRBD1 (5 bases). Trimming pared 1 base from V and 4 bases from J, leaving 7 bases between. The CDR3 has 13 residues. Germline lookup yields CDR1 MGHRA and CDR2 YSYEKL. The CDR3 sequence is CASSQGQGTEAFF. The DNA of the CDR3 is TGCGCCAGCAGCCAAGGTCAGGGCACTGAAGCTTTCTTT.

The chain recombines TRBV19 with TRBJ1-4; 8 bases fit TRBD1. With V trimmed by 5 bases and J by 4 bases, 6 bases remained unmatched. The germline V gene has CDR1 LNHDA and CDR2 SQIVND (reference sequence). The CDR3 totals 15 residues. CDR3 DNA sequence: TGTGCCAGTAGTTTCCGGACAGGGTATAATGAAAAACTGTTTTTT. The encoded protein is CASSFRTGYNEKLFF.

This clone is a singleton in its sample. V usage is TRBV9 and J usage is TRBJ2-1; D not resolved. The CDR3 length is 13 residues. Per germline, CDR1 SGDLS and CDR2 YYNGEE. The ends were cut back, 5 bases at V and 7 bases at J, with 13 bases in the middle. CDR3 in amino acids: CASSLAGVNEQFF. The CDR3 nucleotides read TGTGCCAGCAGTTTAGCAGGAGTGAATGAGCAGTTCTTC.